This T cell receptor beta chain stems from a study of graft-versus-host responses after intestinal transplantation. To release intraepithelial and lamina propria lymphocytes, the graft tissue was processed. The V gene lost 5 bases and the J gene lost 1 base, with 5 bases spanning the gap. CDR3 length equals 12 residues. CDR1 and CDR2 (germline): MNHNS, SASEGT. Sequencing was performed with immunoSEQ multiplex PCR; in TCRdb, only in-frame clones are kept and a portion is missing. The sample has 29,000 or so clones, more than 70% seen once. Sequencing used ileum tissue, obtained 98 days after intestinal transplantation. The sequence was collected from a human patient who received an intestinal transplant, so some T cells may come from the graft donor. This sequence joins TRBV6-1 and TRBJ1-1; D gene uncertain. In DNA, the CDR3 is TGTGCCAGCAGTTTCGGGAACACTGAAGCTTTCTTT. Its protein is CASSFGNTEAFF.